The clone carrying this T cell receptor beta chain was recorded once. The antigen remains unidentified. The data stem from a study of T cells in localized non-small cell lung cancer. Study results and limitations: Clonality of T cells reached its maximum in uninvolved adjacent lung, surpassing tumor.

Germline V gene data show CDR1 as SGHNT and CDR2 as YYREEE (reference sequence). V was shortened by 4 bases and J by 2 bases, with 17 bases between the two germline ends. The CDR3 spans 16 residues. Sequencing was performed with immunoSEQ multiplex PCR; in TCRdb, only in-frame clones are kept and a portion is missing. This table has about 15,000 clones, 85% appearing once. The sample consisted of peripheral blood, taken before any cancer treatment. The chain joins TRBV5-4 to TRBJ2-3, with D possibly matching TRBD1 (6 bases). The clonotype originates from a female donor of 60 years or more with stage I squamous cell lung carcinoma. CDR3 sequence reads: CASSAPGTYFTDTQYF. The CDR3 DNA sequence: TGTGCCAGCAGCGCCCCCGGGACATATTTCACAGATACGCAGTATTTT. Using reference TRBV5-4 and TRBJ2-3 for the parts outside the CDR3, the full variable domain is ETGVTQSPTHLIKTRGQQVTLRCSSQSGHNTVSWYQQALGQGPQFIFQYYREEENGRGNFPPRFSGLQFPNYSSELNVNALELDDSALYLCASSAPGTYFTDTQYFGPGTRLTVL.